The next 5 T cell receptor beta chains were all read from a single sample in a study of shared clonotypes between healthy human individuals. Profiled with immunoSEQ multiplex PCR; TCRdb holds only in-frame clones, not every one. The sample records approximately 100,000 clones, roughly 69% being singletons. Input material: memory CD8+ T cells sorted from blood. The subset was: CD45RO+ cells pooled with CCR7-negative TemRA cells. All receptors derive from a man aged 25-45 years in good health.

The chain uses TRBV5-4 and TRBJ2-3; D is possibly TRBD2 (5 bases). V was shortened by 4 bases and J by 2 bases, with 14 bases between the two germline ends. The CDR3 contains 15 residues. The germline CDR1 and CDR2 sequences are SGHNT and YYREEE (reference sequence). CDR3 nucleotides: TGTGCCAGCAGCCCACGAGCGGATATCACAGATACGCAGTATTTT. It encodes CASSPRADITDTQYF. Drawing the rest from reference TRBV5-4 and TRBJ2-3, the complete variable domain is ETGVTQSPTHLIKTRGQQVTLRCSSQSGHNTVSWYQQALGQGPQFIFQYYREEENGRGNFPPRFSGLQFPNYSSELNVNALELDDSALYLCASSPRADITDTQYFGPGTRLTVL.

The table lists this clone with many counts. The rearrangement links TRBV25-1 to TRBJ2-3, with 10 bases matching TRBD2. V shed 3 bases, J shed 1 base, and the junction held 10 bases outside the gene matches. Germline V CDR1 and CDR2: MGHDK, SYGVNS. The CDR3 sequence is 18 residues long. DNA of the CDR3: TGTGCCAGCAGTGACTTCGGAGGGCTAGCGGGAGGCACAGATACGCAGTATTTT. Residues: CASSDFGGLAGGTDTQYF.

The gene calls are TRBV18 and TRBJ2-7, with D perhaps matching TRBD1 (6 bases). Per the germline V gene, CDR1 is KGHSH and CDR2 is LQKENI. The length of the CDR3 is 15 residues. V was cut by 4 bases and J by 2 bases, with 15 bases left in between. The CDR3 loop is CASSLGAPNTYEQYF. The CDR3 DNA reads as TGTGCCAGCTCACTGGGGGCTCCCAATACCTACGAGCAGTACTTC.

About this clone itself: This probably arose from a read error, given a far larger clone one base away. The rearrangement links TRBV15 to TRBJ2-1; a possible D gene is TRBD2 (5 bases). This CDR3 spans 16 amino acids. In germline, CDR1 is LNHNV, CDR2 YYDKDF (reference sequence). This CDR3 is CVTSSGEGDSYNEQFF. The CDR3 coding sequence is TGTGTCACCAGCAGCGGAGAAGGAGACTCCTACAATGAGCAGTTCTTC.

The genes are TRBV18 and TRBJ2-2; possibly TRBD2 for D (6 bases). Trimming pared 2 bases from V and 7 bases from J, leaving 14 bases between. CDR1 is KGHSH, CDR2 LQKENI, per germline. CDR3 length: 15 residues. The CDR3, as DNA: TGTGCCAGCTCACCAGGGGACTCCCCGGGCGGGGAGCTGTTTTTT. Encoded protein: CASSPGDSPGGELFF.